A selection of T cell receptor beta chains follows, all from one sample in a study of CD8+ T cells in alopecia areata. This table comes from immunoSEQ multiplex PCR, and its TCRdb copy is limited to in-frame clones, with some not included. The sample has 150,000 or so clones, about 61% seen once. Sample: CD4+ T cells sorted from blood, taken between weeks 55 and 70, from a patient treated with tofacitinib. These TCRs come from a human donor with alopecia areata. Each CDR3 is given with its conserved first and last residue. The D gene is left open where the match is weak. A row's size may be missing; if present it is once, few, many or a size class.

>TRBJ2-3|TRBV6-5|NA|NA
TGTGCCAGCAGTTACTCGTACAGGGGCACAGATACGCAGTATTTT
CASSYSYRGTDTQYF
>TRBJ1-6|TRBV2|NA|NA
TGTGCCAGCAGTTTAGAGGGGCCCCGACATTCACCCCTCCACTTT
CASSLEGPRHSPLHF
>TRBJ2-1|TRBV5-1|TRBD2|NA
TGCGCCAGCAGCCCAGTTGGGACTAGCGGGGAGAGCTCCTACAATGAGCAGTTCTTC
CASSPVGTSGESSYNEQFF
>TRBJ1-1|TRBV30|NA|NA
TGTGCCCTGGGGCCGGCCTCCGCTTTAGTAGCTTTCTTT
CALGPASALVAFF
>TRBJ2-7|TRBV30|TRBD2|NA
TGTGCCTGGAGTAGCGGGGGTAAAATCGAGCAGTACTTC
CAWSSGGKIEQYF
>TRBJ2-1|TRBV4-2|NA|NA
TGTGCCAGCAGCCAATCGGTCACTCTAGGGCTGGAGGGCGCCTACAATGAGCAGTTCTTC
CASSQSVTLGLEGAYNEQFF
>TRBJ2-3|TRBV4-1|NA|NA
TGCGCCAGCAGCCAAGACCTCACAGATACGCAGTATTTT
CASSQDLTDTQYF
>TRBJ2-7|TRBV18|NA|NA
TGTGCCAGCTCACCGAGCCAGGGCGCCTACGAGCAGTACTTC
CASSPSQGAYEQYF
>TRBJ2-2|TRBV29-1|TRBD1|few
TGCAGCGGTGGGGACAGCAACACCGGGGAGCTGTTTTTT
CSGGDSNTGELFF
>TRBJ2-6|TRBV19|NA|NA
TGTGCCAGTAGTAACGTCGGGAAGTTGTCTGGGGCCAACGTCCTGACTTTC
CASSNVGKLSGANVLTF
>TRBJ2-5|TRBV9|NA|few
TGTGCCAGCAGCGTAACTGGGAGACTTCAAGAGACCCAGTACTTC
CASSVTGRLQETQYF
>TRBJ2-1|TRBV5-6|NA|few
TGTGCCAGCAGTTCTAGTATGGATGAGCAGTTCTTC
CASSSSMDEQFF
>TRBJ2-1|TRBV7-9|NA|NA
TGTGCCAGAGCCGCGGGGGCGGACAATGAGCAGTTCTTC
CARAAGADNEQFF
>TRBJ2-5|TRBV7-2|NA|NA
TGTGCCAGCAGCTTGGTCGGAGCGGACCTTGTGTACTTC
CASSLVGADLVYF
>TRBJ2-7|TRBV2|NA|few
TGTGCCAGCAGTGAAATCCGACACGAGCAGTACTTC
CASSEIRHEQYF
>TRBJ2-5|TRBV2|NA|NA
TGTGCCAGCAGTAGTTGGGGCGGAGAGACCCAGTACTTC
CASSSWGGETQYF
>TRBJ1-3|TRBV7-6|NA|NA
TGTGCCAGCAGCTTAGGACAGCCCGGAAACACCATATATTTT
CASSLGQPGNTIYF
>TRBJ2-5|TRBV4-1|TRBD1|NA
TGCGCCAGCAGCCCTGGGACAGGGGGGGAGACCCAGTACTTC
CASSPGTGGETQYF
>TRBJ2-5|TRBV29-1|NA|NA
TGCAGCATGGCTCGGGGTACAGAGACCCAGTACTTC
CSMARGTETQYF
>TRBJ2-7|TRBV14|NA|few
TGTGCCAGCAGCCAAGGGAGGGTCTCCTACGAGCAGTACTTC
CASSQGRVSYEQYF
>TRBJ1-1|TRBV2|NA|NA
TGTGCCAGTACTACAGGGAACACTGAAGCTTTCTTT
CASTTGNTEAFF
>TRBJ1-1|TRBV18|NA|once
TGTGCCAGCTCACCAGTCAAGGGGGGCACTGAAGCTTTCTTT
CASSPVKGGTEAFF
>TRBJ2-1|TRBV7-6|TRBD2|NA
TGTGCCAGCAGCTTAACGACGGGGGGGACCTACAATGAGCAGTTCTTC
CASSLTTGGTYNEQFF
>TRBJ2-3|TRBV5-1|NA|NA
TGCGCCAGCAGCCCGGGGGCTAGGCAGGCACCGAATACGCAGTATTTT
CASSPGARQAPNTQYF
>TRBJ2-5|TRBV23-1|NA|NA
TGCGCCAGCAGTCACGGGGGAGCCCGATCAAGGACCCAGTACTTC
CASSHGGARSRTQYF
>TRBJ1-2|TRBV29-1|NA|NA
TGCAGCGTCGATGGGACGGACTATGGCTACACCTTC
CSVDGTDYGYTF
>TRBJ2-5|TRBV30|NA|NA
TGTGCCTGGAGTGTCCTGGAGGGGGAGACCCAGTACTTC
CAWSVLEGETQYF
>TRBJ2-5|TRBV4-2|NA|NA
TGTGCCAGCAGCCAAGACACCCGAGAGACCCAGTACTTC
CASSQDTRETQYF
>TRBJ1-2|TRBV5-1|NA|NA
TGCGCCAGCAGCTTGGAGTGGCAGGTCTATGGCTACACCTTC
CASSLEWQVYGYTF
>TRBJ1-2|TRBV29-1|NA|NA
TGCAGCGTTGAAGATCGGCAGGGCTACTATGGCTACACCTTC
CSVEDRQGYYGYTF
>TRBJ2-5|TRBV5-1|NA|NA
TGCGCCAGCAGCTTGGGCCCCTGGCAAGAGACCCAGTACTTC
CASSLGPWQETQYF
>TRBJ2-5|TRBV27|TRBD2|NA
TGTGCCAGCAGACTAGCGGGGACGGAGACCCAGTACTTC
CASRLAGTETQYF
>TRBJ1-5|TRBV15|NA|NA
TGTGCCACCAGCAGAGGGGATCAGCCCCAGCATTTT
CATSRGDQPQHF
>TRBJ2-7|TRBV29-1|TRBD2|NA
TGCAGCGTTGTTACTAGCGGGGCTGTTTACGAGCAGTACTTC
CSVVTSGAVYEQYF
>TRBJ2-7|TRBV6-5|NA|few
TGTGCCAGCAGTTACTTATGGAACTACGAGCAGTACTTC
CASSYLWNYEQYF
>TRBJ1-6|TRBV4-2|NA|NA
TGTGCCAGCAGCCAAGGAGGTGACCCAAAGGCAGCCCTCCACTTT
CASSQGGDPKAALHF
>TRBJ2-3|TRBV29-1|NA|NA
TGCAGCTGGGGCACAGATACGCAGTATTTT
CSWGTDTQYF
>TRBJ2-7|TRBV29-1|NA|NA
TGCAGCGGGACAGCGGGCTACGAGCAGTACTTC
CSGTAGYEQYF
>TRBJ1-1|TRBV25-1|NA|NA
TGTGCCAGCACGGCCTACTCCAGGGAAAACTCTGAAGCTTTCTTT
CASTAYSRENSEAFF
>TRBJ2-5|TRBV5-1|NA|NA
TGCGCCAGCAGCCGGAACCTTCAAGAGACCCAGTACTTC
CASSRNLQETQYF